This T cell receptor (beta chain) appears in the sequencing data of a study of tumor and adjacent non-tumor tissue in lung cancer. On this clonotype itself: A single base separates this from a much larger clone, so it may be a read error.

The library came from three nested PCR rounds adapted from ARM-PCR protocols. TCRdb used MiXCR to reprocess the multiplex PCR reads, holding one entry per CDR3 protein. The data contain over 110,000 distinct CDR3 sequences, around 67% of them singletons. No cell sorting was done before RNA was extracted from the tissue. The CDR3 loop spans 13 amino acids. Germline CDR1 and CDR2: SEHNR and FQNEAQ (reference sequence). The clonotype originates from a man in his 60s with small cell lung cancer. The material sequenced was lung tumor tissue. The V gene is TRBV7-9, the J gene TRBJ2-5; TRBD1 matches 10 bases. In nucleotides, the CDR3 is TGTGCCAACAGCTCGGGACAGGGGCAGACCCAGTACTTC. Protein sequence: CANSSGQGQTQYF.